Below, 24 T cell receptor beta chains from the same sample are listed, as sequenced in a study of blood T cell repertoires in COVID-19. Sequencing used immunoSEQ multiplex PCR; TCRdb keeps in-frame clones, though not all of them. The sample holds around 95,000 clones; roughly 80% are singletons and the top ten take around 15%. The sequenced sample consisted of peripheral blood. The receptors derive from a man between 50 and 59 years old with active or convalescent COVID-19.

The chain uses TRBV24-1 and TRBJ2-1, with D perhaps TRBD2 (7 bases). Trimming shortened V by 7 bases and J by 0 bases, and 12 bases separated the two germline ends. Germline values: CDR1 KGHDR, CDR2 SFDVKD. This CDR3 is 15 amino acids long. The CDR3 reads CATSRGAGSYNEQFF. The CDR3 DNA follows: TGTGCCACCAGCCGGGGGGCAGGCTCCTACAATGAGCAGTTCTTC.

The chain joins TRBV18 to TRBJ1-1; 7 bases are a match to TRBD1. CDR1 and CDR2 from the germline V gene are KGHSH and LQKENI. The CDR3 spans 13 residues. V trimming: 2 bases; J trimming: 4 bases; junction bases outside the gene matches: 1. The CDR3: CASSPRDSTEAFF. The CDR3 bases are TGTGCCAGCTCACCAAGGGACAGCACTGAAGCTTTCTTT.

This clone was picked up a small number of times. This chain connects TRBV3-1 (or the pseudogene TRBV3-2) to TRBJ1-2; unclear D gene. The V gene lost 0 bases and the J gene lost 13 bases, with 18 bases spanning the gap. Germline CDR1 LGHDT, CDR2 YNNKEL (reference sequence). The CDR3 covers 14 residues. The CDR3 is CASSQDPDARSGTF. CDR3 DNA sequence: TGTGCCAGCAGCCAAGACCCAGACGCCAGGTCTGGCACCTTC.

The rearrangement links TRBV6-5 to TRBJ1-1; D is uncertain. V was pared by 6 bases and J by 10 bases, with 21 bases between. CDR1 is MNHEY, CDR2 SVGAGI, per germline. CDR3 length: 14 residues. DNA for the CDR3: TGTGCCAGCAGACCTCCCCGGGATCCAGGCGTAGCTTTCTTT. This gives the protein CASRPPRDPGVAFF.

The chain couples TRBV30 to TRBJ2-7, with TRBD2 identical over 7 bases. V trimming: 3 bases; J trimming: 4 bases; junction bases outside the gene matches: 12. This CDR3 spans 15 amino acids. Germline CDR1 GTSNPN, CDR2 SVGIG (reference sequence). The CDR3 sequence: CAWRFSGRAGYEQYF. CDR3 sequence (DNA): TGTGCCTGGAGATTCTCCGGGAGAGCGGGGTACGAGCAGTACTTC. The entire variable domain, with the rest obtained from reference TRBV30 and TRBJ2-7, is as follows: SQTIHQWPATLVQPVGSPLSLECTVEGTSNPNLYWYRQAAGRGLQLLFYSVGIGQISSEVPQNLSASRPQDRQFILSSKKLLLSDSGFYLCAWRFSGRAGYEQYFGPGTRLTVT.

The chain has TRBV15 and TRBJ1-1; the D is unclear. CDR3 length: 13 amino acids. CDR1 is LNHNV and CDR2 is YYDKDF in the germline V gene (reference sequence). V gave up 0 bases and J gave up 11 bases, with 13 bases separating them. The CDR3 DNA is TGTGCCACCAGCAGAGAGAGGGCAGGAAGGGCTTTCTTT. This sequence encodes CATSRERAGRAFF.

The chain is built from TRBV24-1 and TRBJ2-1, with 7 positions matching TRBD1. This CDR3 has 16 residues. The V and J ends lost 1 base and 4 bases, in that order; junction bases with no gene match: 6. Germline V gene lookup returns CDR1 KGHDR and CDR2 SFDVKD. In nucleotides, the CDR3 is TGTGCCACCAGTGATTTATCCGGGACAGCATACAATGAGCAGTTCTTC. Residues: CATSDLSGTAYNEQFF.

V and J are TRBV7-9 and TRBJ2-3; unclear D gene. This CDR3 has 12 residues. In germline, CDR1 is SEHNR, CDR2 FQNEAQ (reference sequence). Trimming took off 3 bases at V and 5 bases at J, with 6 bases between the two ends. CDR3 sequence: CASSLSVDTQYF. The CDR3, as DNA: TGTGCCAGCAGCTTGAGTGTAGATACGCAGTATTTT.

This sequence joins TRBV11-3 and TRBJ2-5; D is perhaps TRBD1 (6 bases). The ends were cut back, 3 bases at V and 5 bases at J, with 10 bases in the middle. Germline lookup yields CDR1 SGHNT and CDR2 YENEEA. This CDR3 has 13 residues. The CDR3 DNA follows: TGTGCCAGCAGCTTGATCCAGGGGGAGACCCAGTACTTC. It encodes CASSLIQGETQYF.

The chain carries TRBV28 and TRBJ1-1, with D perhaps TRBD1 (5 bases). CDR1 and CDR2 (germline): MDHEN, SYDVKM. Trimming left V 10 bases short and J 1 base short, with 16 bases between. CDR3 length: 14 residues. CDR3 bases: TGTGCCACTCTGGGGGGTCCGTCGAACACTGAAGCTTTCTTT. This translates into CATLGGPSNTEAFF.

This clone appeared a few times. The CDR3 DNA sequence: TGTGCCAGCAGCGTAACGGTGAACACTGAAGCTTTCTTT. Translation: CASSVTVNTEAFF. The chain combines TRBV9 with TRBJ1-1, with no clear D. Germline values: CDR1 SGDLS, CDR2 YYNGEE. The ends were cut back, 1 base at V and 0 bases at J, with 4 bases in the middle. There are 13 residues in the CDR3.

The CDR3 DNA sequence: TGCGCCAGCAGCTCGACAGGGATCCACGAGCAGTACTTC. Amino acids: CASSSTGIHEQYF. This chain uses TRBV5-1 with TRBJ2-7, with 7 positions matching TRBD1. Trimming at V came to 3 bases and at J to 5 bases, leaving 5 bases not matched to a gene. This CDR3 is 13 amino acids long. Germline CDR1 and CDR2: SGHRS and YFSETQ.

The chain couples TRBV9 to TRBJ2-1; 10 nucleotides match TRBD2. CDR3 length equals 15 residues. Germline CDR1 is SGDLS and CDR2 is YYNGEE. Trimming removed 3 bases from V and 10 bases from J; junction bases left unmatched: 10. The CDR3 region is CASSAGTSEVEEQFF. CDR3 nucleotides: TGTGCCAGCAGCGCAGGGACTAGCGAAGTAGAGGAGCAGTTCTTC.

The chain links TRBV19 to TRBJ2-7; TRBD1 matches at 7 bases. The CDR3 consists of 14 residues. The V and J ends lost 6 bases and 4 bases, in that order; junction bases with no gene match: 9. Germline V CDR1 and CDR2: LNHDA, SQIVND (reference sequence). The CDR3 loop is CASSSPGQRYEQYF. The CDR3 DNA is TGTGCCAGTAGCTCACCGGGACAGAGGTACGAGCAGTACTTC.

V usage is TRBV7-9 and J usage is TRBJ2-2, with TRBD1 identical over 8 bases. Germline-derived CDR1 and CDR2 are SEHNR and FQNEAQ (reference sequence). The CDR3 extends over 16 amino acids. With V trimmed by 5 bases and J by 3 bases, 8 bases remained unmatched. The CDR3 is CASSGYGTGDTGELFF. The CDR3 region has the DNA TGTGCCAGCAGCGGATACGGGACAGGCGACACCGGGGAGCTGTTTTTT. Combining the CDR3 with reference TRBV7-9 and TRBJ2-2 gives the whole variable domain DTGVSQNPRHKITKRGQNVTFRCDPISEHNRLYWYRQTLGQGPEFLTYFQNEAQLEKSRLLSDRFSAERPKGSFSTLEIQRTEQGDSAMYLCASSGYGTGDTGELFFGEGSRLTVL.

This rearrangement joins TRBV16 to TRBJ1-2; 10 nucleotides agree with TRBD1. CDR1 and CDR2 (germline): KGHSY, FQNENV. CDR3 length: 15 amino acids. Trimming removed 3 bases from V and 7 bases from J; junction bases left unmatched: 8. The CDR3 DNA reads TGTGCCAGCAGCCAGTCTGGACAGGGGGTTGGTGGCTACACCTTC. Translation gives CASSQSGQGVGGYTF.

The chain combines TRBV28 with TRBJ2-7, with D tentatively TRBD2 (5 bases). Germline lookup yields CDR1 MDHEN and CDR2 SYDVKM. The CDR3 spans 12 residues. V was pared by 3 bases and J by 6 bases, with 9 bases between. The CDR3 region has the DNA TGTGCCAGCAGTTTTACGGCGGGCGAGCAGTACTTC. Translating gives CASSFTAGEQYF.

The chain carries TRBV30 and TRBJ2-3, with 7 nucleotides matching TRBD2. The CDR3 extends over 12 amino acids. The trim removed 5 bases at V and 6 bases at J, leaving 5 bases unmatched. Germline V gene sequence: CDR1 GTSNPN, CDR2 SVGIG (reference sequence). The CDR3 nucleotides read TGTGCCTGGTCGCGGGAGTTTGATACGCAGTATTTT. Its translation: CAWSREFDTQYF.

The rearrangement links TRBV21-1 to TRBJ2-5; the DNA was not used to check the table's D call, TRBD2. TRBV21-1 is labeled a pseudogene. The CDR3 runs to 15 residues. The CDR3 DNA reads TGTGCCAGCAGGGACCTCGGGACTAGGCATGAGACCCAGTACTTC. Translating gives CASRDLGTRHETQYF.

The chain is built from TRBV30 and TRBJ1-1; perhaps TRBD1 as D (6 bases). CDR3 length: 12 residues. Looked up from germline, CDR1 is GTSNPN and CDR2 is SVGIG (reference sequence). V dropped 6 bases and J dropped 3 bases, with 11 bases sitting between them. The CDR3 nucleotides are TGTGCCTGTCAGGGGAGGGACACTGAAGCTTTCTTT. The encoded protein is CACQGRDTEAFF.

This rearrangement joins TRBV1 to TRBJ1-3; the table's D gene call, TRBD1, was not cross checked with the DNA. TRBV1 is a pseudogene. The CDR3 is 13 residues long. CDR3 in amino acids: CTSRTGSGNTIYF. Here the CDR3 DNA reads TGCACCAGCAGAACAGGGTCTGGAAACACCATATATTTT.

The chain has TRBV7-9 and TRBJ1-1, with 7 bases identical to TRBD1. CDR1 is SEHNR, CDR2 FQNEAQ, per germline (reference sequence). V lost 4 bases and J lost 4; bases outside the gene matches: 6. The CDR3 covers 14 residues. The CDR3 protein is CASSSGQLGTEAFF. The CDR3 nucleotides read TGTGCCAGCAGCTCGGGACAGCTGGGCACTGAAGCTTTCTTT.

CDR3: CASSLTSGPTDTQYF. CDR3 sequence (DNA): TGTGCCAGCAGCCTGACTAGCGGCCCCACAGATACGCAGTATTTT. The chain recombines TRBV6-5 with TRBJ2-3; 9 bases match TRBD2. The CDR3 spans 15 residues. The junction had 6 bases not matched to a gene; V was cut back by 6 bases and J by 2 bases. CDR1 is MNHEY and CDR2 is SVGAGI in the germline V gene.

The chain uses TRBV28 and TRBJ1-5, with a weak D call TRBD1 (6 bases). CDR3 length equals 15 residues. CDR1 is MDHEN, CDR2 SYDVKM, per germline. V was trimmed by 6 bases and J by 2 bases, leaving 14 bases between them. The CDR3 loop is CASSQGLRGNQPQHF. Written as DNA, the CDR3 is TGTGCCAGCAGCCAGGGGTTGAGAGGCAATCAGCCCCAGCATTTT.